Below, 6 T cell receptor beta chains from the same sample are listed, as sequenced in a study of T cells in Graves' hyperthyroidism and ophthalmopathy. Authors of the study amplified TCR beta CDR3 regions from RNA transcripts. During a first-round RT-PCR of the TCR CDR3, the HTBI primer set was used. TCRdb redid the calling of the multiplex PCR reads with MiXCR, one entry per CDR3 protein. Altogether under 750,000 distinct CDR3 sequences are present, 18% being singletons, with the ten largest covering 16%. The specimen was blood. These receptors all stem from a woman aged 45-65 years with Graves' hyperthyroidism that later progressed to Graves' ophthalmopathy.

Regarding this clonotype: Possible read error: a much larger clone is one base away. The chain carries TRBV4-1 and TRBJ2-7; no clear D gene. Germline loops: CDR1 MGHRA, CDR2 YSYEKL. The CDR3 length is 13 residues. CDR3 coding DNA: TGCGCCGGCAGCCCCCCCGGGCACCACGAGCAGTACTTC. Amino acids: CAGSPPGHHEQYF.

This clonotype came up many times. V is TRBV6-1 and J is TRBJ1-2, with D possibly TRBD1 on 6 matching bases. Germline-derived CDR1 and CDR2 are MNHNS and SASEGT. The CDR3 runs to 13 residues. The V gene lost 5 bases and the J gene lost 4 bases, with 11 bases spanning the gap. Here the CDR3 reads CASSQGFSYGYTF. CDR3 nucleotides: TGTGCCAGCAGTCAGGGGTTTTCCTATGGCTACACCTTC.

The CDR3 protein is CASSIYYSPNEQFF. CDR3 nucleotide sequence: TGTGCCAGTAGTATTTATTATTCCCCGAATGAGCAGTTCTTC. The rearrangement uses TRBV19 and TRBJ2-1; no firm D call. CDR3 length: 14 amino acids. The germline V gene encodes CDR1 LNHDA and CDR2 SQIVND (reference sequence). V shed 3 bases and J shed 7 bases, with 13 bases lying between them.

A few counts support this clonotype. The CDR3 loop is CASRKDGSYNEQFF. CDR3 coding DNA: TGTGCCAGCCGAAAGGACGGCTCCTACAATGAGCAGTTCTTC. V and J are TRBV19 and TRBJ2-1; no clear D gene. CDR1 LNHDA and CDR2 SQIVND come from the germline V gene (reference sequence). The V and J ends lost 9 bases and 0 bases respectively, with 12 bases between them. The CDR3 runs to 14 residues.

This clonotype was recorded at least ten times. J is TRBJ1-4 and V is TRBV10-1; D unresolved. The germline V gene encodes CDR1 WNHNN and CDR2 SYGVQD (reference sequence). V shed 3 bases and J shed 8 bases, with 10 bases lying between them. This CDR3 is built from 13 residues. CDR3 sequence (DNA): TGCGCCAGCAGTGAAGGCCAAGGGGAAAAACTGTTTTTT. Residues: CASSEGQGEKLFF.

This clonotype was observed at least ten times. The gene calls are TRBV14 and TRBJ1-1; 7 bases agree with TRBD1. V lost 2 bases and J lost 3; bases outside the gene matches: 6. Germline V gives CDR1 SGHDN, CDR2 FVKESK. The CDR3 totals 15 residues. CDR3 DNA: TGTGCCAGCAGCCAAAGCGGGACAGACCACACTGAAGCTTTCTTT. It translates to CASSQSGTDHTEAFF.